This T cell receptor beta chain was retrieved from a study of blood T cell repertoires in COVID-19. At the level of the study: T cells, B-cell-depleted T cells, or PBMCs provided the cDNA or gDNA that served as material.

The CDR3 is 14 residues long. Per the germline V gene, CDR1 is DFQATT and CDR2 is SNEGSKA (reference sequence). Losses at the gene ends were 5 bases for V and 2 bases for J; bases not matched to a gene: 3. TCRdb keeps only in-frame clones here, not all; method: immunoSEQ multiplex PCR. The profile shows over 60,000 clones, 85% to 90% of them singletons. Sequenced material: peripheral blood. The sequence came from a man between 70 and 80 years old with acute or convalescent COVID-19. The chain combines TRBV20-1 with TRBJ2-6, with TRBD1 identical over 7 bases. CDR3 DNA: TGCAGTGCTCGTGACAGGGCTGGGGCCAACGTCCTGACTTTC. It translates to CSARDRAGANVLTF.